This entry lists 16 T cell receptor beta chains sequenced from one sample in a study of CXCR3-negative and CXCR3-positive naive CD8 T cells. Study-level findings and limits: Against CXCR3-negative naive cells, CXCR3-positive naive cells showed more hydrophobic TRB CDR3s.

These receptors have no known antigen. UMI labels and 5' RACE were used to prepare the TRB cDNA libraries. TCRdb reprocessed the 5' RACE reads, with one entry per CDR3 protein and no DNA. Recorded for this sample: more than 4,500 distinct CDR3 sequences. The material sequenced was naive CXCR3+ CD8+ T cells from blood. Specified subset: CD45RO-CCR7+CD27+CD95- naive CD8+ T cells expressing CXCR3 (TNR3+). The receptor source for this set is a human donor in good health. Some clones in this sample may be carry-over from other donors' samples.

The chain has TRBV7-9 and TRBJ2-7; TCRdb picks TRBD2, but there is no DNA to check that call. CDR3 length: 13 amino acids. Germline values: CDR1 SEHNR, CDR2 FQNEAQ (reference sequence). The CDR3 sequence is CASSSGLSYEQYF.

The chain has TRBV5-1 and TRBJ2-1; TCRdb indicates TRBD2, and absent DNA this call remains unverified. The germline gives CDR1 SGHRS, CDR2 YFSETQ. There are 16 residues in the CDR3. The CDR3 here is CASSATGTSGSDEQFF.

The rearrangement uses TRBV6-6 and TRBJ1-1; as DNA is missing, the TRBD1 call by TCRdb cannot be tested. The CDR3 extends over 14 amino acids. CDR1 is MNHNY, CDR2 SVGAGI, per germline (reference sequence). The CDR3: CASSLTGENTEAFF.

By frequency, this clonotype is medium-sized. V and J are TRBV5-1 and TRBJ1-1; the D call of TRBD1 rests on TCRdb alone, since no DNA is present to check it. The CDR3 loop spans 15 amino acids. Germline loops: CDR1 SGHRS, CDR2 YFSETQ. This CDR3 reads CASSFYQAPNTEAFF.

The chain recombines TRBV10-2 with TRBJ2-7; there is no DNA to check the TCRdb D call of TRBD2. The CDR3 contains 13 residues. Germline V gives CDR1 WSHSY, CDR2 SAAADI. The CDR3 sequence is CASSGVAGYEQYF.

The chain joins TRBV29-1 to TRBJ2-7; the D call of TRBD2 rests on TCRdb alone, since no DNA is present to check it. CDR1 SQVTM and CDR2 ANQGSEA come from the germline V gene. The CDR3 is 14 amino acids. The CDR3: CSVVGTSGRPEQYF.

The chain couples TRBV20-1 to TRBJ2-1; lacking DNA, the TRBD1 call made by TCRdb goes unchecked. This CDR3 is built from 13 residues. Germline values: CDR1 DFQATT, CDR2 SNEGSKA (reference sequence). The CDR3 sequence: CSARQGSVNEQFF.

This clonotype counts as medium-sized by frequency. V and J are TRBV29-1 and TRBJ2-7; TCRdb selects TRBD1, and the lack of DNA leaves this call unchecked. CDR1 is SQVTM and CDR2 is ANQGSEA in the germline V gene. The CDR3 is 15 amino acids. CDR3 protein: CSVDSGTGGRYEQYF.

This clonotype is identified as medium-sized from frequency. J is TRBJ2-1 and V is TRBV3-1; checking the TCRdb D call of TRBD2 is not possible without DNA. Per germline, CDR1 LGHDT and CDR2 YNNKEL (reference sequence). The CDR3 spans 15 residues. CDR3 in amino acids: CASSLTSGTGNEQFF.

The chain joins TRBV29-1 to TRBJ2-5; TCRdb picks TRBD1, but there is no DNA to check that call. Germline V gene lookup returns CDR1 SQVTM and CDR2 ANQGSEA. This CDR3 region has 13 residues. CDR3 loop: CSVDKGVGETQYF.

The J gene is TRBJ2-3, the V gene TRBV20-1; TCRdb names TRBD1, which stays unverified in the absence of DNA. The CDR3 covers 16 residues. The germline V gene has CDR1 DFQATT and CDR2 SNEGSKA (reference sequence). This CDR3 reads CSARDPGQAVTDTQYF.

This clonotype is medium-sized by frequency. The rearrangement links TRBV15 to TRBJ2-1; the D gene TCRdb calls, TRBD1, cannot be checked with no DNA. Germline CDR1 LNHNV, CDR2 YYDKDF (reference sequence). The CDR3 has 14 residues. CDR3 protein: CATSEAGVGNEQFF.

V is TRBV29-1 and J is TRBJ2-5. Germline CDR1 SQVTM, CDR2 ANQGSEA. This CDR3 region has 12 residues. The CDR3 region is CSVEVYGETQYF.

This chain uses TRBV4-1 with TRBJ2-5; lacking DNA, the TRBD1 call made by TCRdb goes unchecked. The CDR3 runs to 18 residues. CDR1 is MGHRA, CDR2 YSYEKL, per germline. The CDR3 reads CASSQILDRGGRGETQYF.

V is TRBV15 and J is TRBJ1-2; TCRdb lists TRBD1, though no DNA is available to test this call. Germline assignment: CDR1 LNHNV and CDR2 YYDKDF (reference sequence). The CDR3 is made up of 14 amino acids. This CDR3 is CATSSTGGDYGYTF.

CDR3 residues: CSVATGNTEAFF. V is TRBV29-1 and J is TRBJ1-1; the D call of TRBD1 rests on TCRdb alone, since no DNA is present to check it. Germline V gene lookup returns CDR1 SQVTM and CDR2 ANQGSEA. This CDR3 has 12 residues.